The 24 T cell receptor beta chains listed next were all sequenced from one sample in a study of cytomegalovirus exposure and HLA in healthy donors. 13 Jbeta primers and 60 Vbeta primers were used for the PCR. This table comes from immunoSEQ multiplex PCR, and its TCRdb copy is limited to in-frame clones, with some not included. Of about 84,000 clones listed, 63% were seen once; the top ten hold approximately 15%. Specimen: PBMCs. The receptors derive from a woman aged 40 to 50 in good health and CMV-seropositive.

V is TRBV11-2 and J is TRBJ2-7; 14 positions match TRBD2. The CDR3 length is 15 residues. Germline V gene data show CDR1 as SGHAT and CDR2 as FQNNGV. V gave up 5 bases and J gave up 2 bases; unmatched junction bases: 2. The CDR3 bases are TGTGCCAGCAGCCGACTAGCGGGAGGGCCCTACGAGCAGTACTTC. It codes for CASSRLAGGPYEQYF.

The chain recombines TRBV2 with TRBJ2-3; the match to TRBD2 covers 10 bases. With V trimmed by 5 bases and J by 5 bases, 13 bases remained unmatched. The CDR3 sequence is 17 residues long. From germline, CDR1 is SNHLY and CDR2 FYNNEI. DNA for the CDR3: TGTGCCAGCAGTACCCCTTCAGCGGGAGGGCGACAAGATACGCAGTATTTT. Translation: CASSTPSAGGRQDTQYF. The full variable domain, completed using reference TRBV2 and TRBJ2-3, is EPEVTQTPSHQVTQMGQEVILRCVPISNHLYFYWYRQILGQKVEFLVSFYNNEISEKSEIFDDQFSVERPDGSNFTLKIRSTKLEDSAMYFCASSTPSAGGRQDTQYFGPGTRLTVL.

This chain joins TRBV4-3 and TRBJ2-1; D unclear. CDR3 length: 15 amino acids. CDR1 and CDR2 from the germline V gene are LGHNA and YSLEER. The germline V and J ends were trimmed by 0 bases and 6 bases, with 12 bases remaining between them. The CDR3 DNA sequence: TGCGCCAGCAGCCAAGATCGGTTTCTAGTCAATGAGCAGTTCTTC. Amino acids: CASSQDRFLVNEQFF.

The rearrangement links TRBV4-3 to TRBJ2-3; 7 bases map to TRBD2. The CDR3 is 15 amino acids. CDR1 is LGHNA and CDR2 is YSLEER in the germline V gene. The V gene end was trimmed by 1 base and the J gene end by 6 bases; junction bases not matched to a gene: 7. Written as DNA, the CDR3 is TGCGCCAGCAGCCAAGGAGCGGGACTCGCGGATACGCAGTATTTT. It specifies CASSQGAGLADTQYF.

This clone has only a few counts. V usage is TRBV28 and J usage is TRBJ2-3, with unresolved D. The V end was cut by 4 bases, the J end by 8 bases, with 10 bases between. The CDR3 contains 12 residues. Germline-derived CDR1 and CDR2 are MDHEN and SYDVKM. This CDR3 reads CASSSDTRTQYF. For the CDR3, the DNA is TGTGCCAGCAGTTCAGACACTCGTACGCAGTATTTT.

This clone came up a few times. This chain uses TRBV19 with TRBJ1-2, with D tentatively TRBD1 (6 bases). The CDR3 runs 14 residues. Trimming cost V 4 bases and J 4 bases, with 13 bases left between them. Per germline, CDR1 LNHDA and CDR2 SQIVND (reference sequence). The CDR3 protein is CASSTRTVFYGYTF. For the CDR3, the DNA is TGTGCCAGTAGTACTCGGACAGTATTCTATGGCTACACCTTC.

This chain connects TRBV28 to TRBJ1-1, with 8 bases aligning to TRBD1. This CDR3 is built from 16 residues. The V gene's germline CDR1 is MDHEN and CDR2 SYDVKM. Trimming took 3 bases from V and 3 from J; bases not matched to a gene: 9. The CDR3 reads CASSLRTGILYTEAFF. DNA of the CDR3: TGTGCCAGCAGTTTGCGGACAGGGATTTTGTACACTGAAGCTTTCTTT.

The chain joins TRBV5-1 to TRBJ2-3, with 11 bases matching TRBD2. The ends lost 5 bases at V and 2 bases at J; junction bases unmatched: 7. The CDR3 loop spans 16 amino acids. Germline V gene sequence: CDR1 SGHRS, CDR2 YFSETQ. CDR3: CASRSGTSGTTDTQYF. The DNA for the CDR3 is TGCGCCAGCAGATCCGGGACTAGCGGTACCACAGATACGCAGTATTTT. Using reference TRBV5-1 and TRBJ2-3 for the parts outside the CDR3, the full variable domain is KAGVTQTPRYLIKTRGQQVTLSCSPISGHRSVSWYQQTPGQGLQFLFEYFSETQRNKGNFPGRFSGRQFSNSRSEMNVSTLELGDSALYLCASRSGTSGTTDTQYFGPGTRLTVL.

In its sample, this clone was seen a few times. In nucleotides, the CDR3 is TGTGCCAGTAGTAGGGGACAGGAAGCGGGACAGCCCCAGCATTTT. The encoded protein is CASSRGQEAGQPQHF. The V call is TRBV19, the J call TRBJ1-5, with TRBD1 identical over 8 bases. The V gene end was trimmed by 4 bases and the J gene end by 7 bases; junction bases not matched to a gene: 9. CDR1 is LNHDA and CDR2 is SQIVND in the germline V gene (reference sequence). The CDR3 sequence is 15 residues long.

The chain joins TRBV6-5 to TRBJ1-3; TRBD1 matches 8 bases. Germline V lookup: CDR1 MNHEY, CDR2 SVGAGI. The CDR3 sequence is 15 residues long. V gave up 0 bases and J gave up 2 bases; unmatched junction bases: 0. The CDR3: CASSYSGQAGNTIYF. The CDR3 DNA is TGTGCCAGCAGTTACTCGGGACAGGCTGGAAACACCATATATTTT.

This clone occurred once. Here the CDR3 DNA reads TGTGCCAGCAGCCTAGGGGCTTCCTTAATCAAAAACATTCAGTACTTC. It codes for CASSLGASLIKNIQYF. The chain links TRBV7-8 to TRBJ2-4; TRBD1 is a possible D gene (5 bases). The CDR3 is made up of 16 amino acids. Per germline, CDR1 SGHVS and CDR2 FQNEAQ. Trimming cost V 5 bases and J 3 bases, with 17 bases left between them.

About this clone: Additional DNA sequences in this sample encode the identical CDR3. V and J are TRBV6-5 and TRBJ2-1, with 7 bases aligning to TRBD2. Looked up from germline, CDR1 is MNHEY and CDR2 is SVGAGI. This CDR3 contains 15 residues. Trimming removed 5 bases from V and 9 bases from J; junction bases left unmatched: 13. CDR3 residues: CASSPLLAGAGEQFF. DNA of the CDR3: TGTGCCAGCAGTCCCCTACTGGCGGGAGCCGGTGAGCAGTTCTTC.

The chain recombines TRBV28 with TRBJ2-5, with 10 bases matching TRBD2. In germline, CDR1 is MDHEN, CDR2 SYDVKM. V was clipped by 3 bases and J by 5 bases; unmatched bases: 9. This CDR3 contains 16 residues. The CDR3, as DNA: TGTGCCAGCAGTTTTACGGCTAGCGGGAGCAGGGAGACCCAGTACTTC. This translates into CASSFTASGSRETQYF.

This rearrangement joins TRBV27 to TRBJ1-1; no reliable D call. V shed 0 bases and J shed 11 bases, with 13 bases lying between them. CDR1 and CDR2 from the germline V gene are MNHEY and SMNVEV (reference sequence). The CDR3 contains 13 residues. The CDR3 DNA sequence: TGTGCCAGCAGTTTATCCGGGCCCCGGGGTGCTTTCTTT. It codes for CASSLSGPRGAFF.

The chain links TRBV6-1 to TRBJ2-4; D uncertain. V gave up 7 bases and J gave up 2 bases, with 9 bases separating them. CDR1 MNHNS and CDR2 SASEGT come from the germline V gene. CDR3 length equals 13 residues. In nucleotides, the CDR3 is TGTGCCAGCACCCAGACACCCAAAAACATTCAGTACTTC. Translated: CASTQTPKNIQYF.

This clone has a single count. The genes are TRBV28 and TRBJ1-2; D perhaps matches TRBD1 (5 bases). The germline V and J ends were trimmed by 6 bases and 2 bases, with 22 bases remaining between them. CDR3 length: 17 residues. Per germline, CDR1 MDHEN and CDR2 SYDVKM. The CDR3: CASRTPRQGRANYGYTF. The CDR3 DNA is TGTGCCAGCAGAACCCCTCGGCAGGGCAGGGCCAACTATGGCTACACCTTC.

The chain uses TRBV7-7 and TRBJ1-1; D not certain. Trimming removed 5 bases at V and 3 bases at J, with 16 bases between. The CDR3 is 15 amino acids. Germline values: CDR1 SSHAT, CDR2 FNYEAQ (reference sequence). Here the CDR3 reads CASSPLAGPDTEAFF. CDR3 in DNA: TGTGCCAGCAGCCCCCTAGCCGGCCCCGACACTGAAGCTTTCTTT.

Note on this clone: Without the conserved terminal phenylalanine or tryptophan, this CDR3 likely stems from a read error. CDR3 loop: CAISDQTGYGYTY. CDR3 nucleotide sequence: TGTGCCATCAGTGATCAGACAGGCTATGGCTACACCTAC. The chain is built from TRBV10-3 and TRBJ1-2; D might be TRBD1 (6 bases). This CDR3 comprises 13 residues. Trimming shortened V by 3 bases and J by 4 bases, and 9 bases separated the two germline ends. CDR1 is ENHRY and CDR2 is SYGVKD in the germline V gene.

The J gene is TRBJ2-2, the V gene TRBV5-1, with D perhaps matching TRBD1 (6 bases). V was cut by 4 bases and J by 4 bases, with 11 bases left in between. Per the germline V gene, CDR1 is SGHRS and CDR2 is YFSETQ. The CDR3 sequence is 14 residues long. The CDR3 DNA reads as TGCGCCAGCAGCCCCGGGACACTCACCGGGGAGCTGTTTTTT. It yields the protein CASSPGTLTGELFF.

The chain is built from TRBV27 and TRBJ1-4, with unresolved D. V gave up 8 bases and J gave up 15 bases, with 25 bases separating them. CDR1 and CDR2 from the germline V gene are MNHEY and SMNVEV (reference sequence). The CDR3 has 14 residues. DNA of the CDR3: TGTGCCAGCGCTGTCGGGCCTTTTCGGGATAGGATGTTTTTT. Translating it yields CASAVGPFRDRMFF.

CDR3 in amino acids: CATGPGTISNEQFF. CDR3 DNA sequence: TGCGCCACCGGTCCCGGGACAATTAGCAATGAGCAGTTCTTC. The chain couples TRBV5-1 to TRBJ2-1, with D possibly matching TRBD1 (6 bases). The germline V and J ends were trimmed by 9 bases and 6 bases, with 19 bases remaining between them. CDR3 length: 14 amino acids. Germline values: CDR1 SGHRS, CDR2 YFSETQ.

The rearrangement links TRBV4-3 to TRBJ2-7; 9 bases are shared with TRBD2. Germline CDR1 LGHNA, CDR2 YSLEER. The CDR3 is 15 residues long. V lost 2 bases to trimming and J lost 3 bases; unmatched junction nucleotides: 5. CDR3 in amino acids: CASSQLAGPVYEQYF. Here the CDR3 DNA reads TGCGCCAGCAGCCAACTAGCGGGACCTGTCTACGAGCAGTACTTC.

A few counts support this clone. The chain has TRBV29-1 and TRBJ1-2; tentative D call: TRBD1 (6 bases). CDR1 is SQVTM, CDR2 ANQGSEA, per germline. Deletions cut 0 bases from V and 6 bases from J, with 11 bases between. This CDR3 comprises 13 residues. CDR3 coding DNA: TGCAGCGTTGAAGACAGGGGTAGGGATGGCTACACCTTC. As protein: CSVEDRGRDGYTF.

The rearrangement links TRBV18 to TRBJ2-3, with D perhaps matching TRBD2 (6 bases). The CDR3 has 14 amino acids. CDR1 KGHSH and CDR2 LQKENI come from the germline V gene. The ends were cut back, 2 bases at V and 1 base at J, with 7 bases in the middle. The CDR3 coding sequence is TGTGCCAGCTCACCAACGGGGGGCACAGATACGCAGTATTTT. This codes for CASSPTGGTDTQYF.